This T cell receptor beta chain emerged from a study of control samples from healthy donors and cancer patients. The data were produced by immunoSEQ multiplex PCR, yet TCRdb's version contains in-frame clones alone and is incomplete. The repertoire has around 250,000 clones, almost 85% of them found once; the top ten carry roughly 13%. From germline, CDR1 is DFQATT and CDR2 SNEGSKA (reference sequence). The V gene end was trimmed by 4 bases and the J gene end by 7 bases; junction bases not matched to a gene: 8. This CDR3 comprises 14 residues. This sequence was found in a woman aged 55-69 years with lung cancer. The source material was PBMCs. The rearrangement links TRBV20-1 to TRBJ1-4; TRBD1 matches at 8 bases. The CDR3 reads CSAIDTGGGEKLFF. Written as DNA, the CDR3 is TGCAGTGCTATTGATACAGGGGGAGGTGAAAAACTGTTTTTT.